The 29 T cell receptor beta chains given below trace back to one sample, sequenced in a study of naive and memory T cell subsets. Two oligonucleotides, mixed equimolar, formed the beta constant-region primer covering TRBC1 and TRBC2. Nested alpha and beta constant-region primers with the SP2 primer drove four PCR rounds on ligated cDNA. Each CDR3 protein is one row after TCRdb ran MiXCR on the UMI-ligation and nested PCR reads. The sample has 20,000 to 25,000 distinct CDR3 sequences; roughly 10% are singletons. Sequenced: central memory CD8+ T cells from blood. The receptor source for this set is a human donor in good health.

This sequence joins TRBV6-5 and TRBJ2-5, with TRBD2 matching 8 bases. Germline CDR1 and CDR2: MNHEY and SVGAGI. This CDR3 region has 16 residues. Trimming removed 0 bases from V and 5 bases from J; junction bases left unmatched: 8. DNA of the CDR3: TGTGCCAGCAGTTACTCTCGCGGGGGGCGCGAGGAGACCCAGTACTTC. It is translated as CASSYSRGGREETQYF.

This clonotype has just a few counts. The chain joins TRBV10-3 to TRBJ2-7; 9 nucleotides align to TRBD1. This CDR3 is built from 15 residues. The junction had 6 bases not matched to a gene; V was cut back by 6 bases and J by 0 bases. Germline V gene sequence: CDR1 ENHRY, CDR2 SYGVKD. The CDR3 is CAIRDRDRASYEQYF. CDR3 in DNA: TGTGCCATCAGGGACCGGGACAGGGCCTCCTACGAGCAGTACTTC.

The chain uses TRBV14 and TRBJ2-1; D ambiguous. The CDR3 is 16 residues long. Trimming removed 1 base from V and 0 bases from J, with 10 bases in between. Germline V gene sequence: CDR1 SGHDN, CDR2 FVKESK. In DNA form, the CDR3 reads TGTGCCAGCAGCCAAGGGAGCCCGAGCTCCTACAATGAGCAGTTCTTC. It yields the protein CASSQGSPSSYNEQFF.

CDR3 sequence: CSVEDLARSSYNEQFF. For the CDR3, the DNA is TGCAGCGTTGAAGATCTCGCAAGGAGCTCCTACAATGAGCAGTTCTTC. V is TRBV29-1 and J is TRBJ2-1; D gene ambiguous. Germline V gene lookup returns CDR1 SQVTM and CDR2 ANQGSEA. Deletions cut 0 bases from V and 0 bases from J, with 12 bases between. This CDR3 has 16 residues.

The J gene is TRBJ2-1, the V gene TRBV6-6, with 7 bases that match TRBD2. This CDR3 region has 16 residues. The junction had 16 bases not matched to a gene; V was cut back by 7 bases and J by 7 bases. Germline lookup yields CDR1 MNHNY and CDR2 SVGAGI (reference sequence). The CDR3 DNA follows: TGTGCCAGCACAGTTATCGTCCAGGCGGGAGCAAATGAGCAGTTCTTC. This codes for CASTVIVQAGANEQFF.

At least ten counts were recorded for this clonotype. The CDR3 DNA follows: TGTGCCAGCAGTTTCCCGGGACAAGGCAGAACCGGGGAGCTGTTTTTT. Its protein is CASSFPGQGRTGELFF. The V gene is TRBV28, the J gene TRBJ2-2; TRBD1 might be the D (6 bases). Per the germline V gene, CDR1 is MDHEN and CDR2 is SYDVKM. V lost 3 bases and J lost 5, with 16 bases in between. There are 16 residues in the CDR3.

This clonotype was picked up a small number of times. The chain is built from TRBV4-1 and TRBJ2-1; 11 nucleotides line up with TRBD2. Germline assignment: CDR1 MGHRA and CDR2 YSYEKL. With 4 bases clipped from V and 4 bases from J, the junction kept 6 bases outside the gene matches. The CDR3 runs to 16 residues. Here the CDR3 reads CASSLPGLAAYNEQFF. The CDR3 nucleotides are TGCGCCAGCAGCCTACCGGGACTAGCGGCTTACAATGAGCAGTTCTTC.

In this sample, this clonotype turned up many times. This chain joins TRBV29-1 and TRBJ1-1; D is undetermined. Germline loops: CDR1 SQVTM, CDR2 ANQGSEA. The CDR3 is made up of 14 amino acids. Trimming stripped 3 bases from V and 0 bases from J, with 11 bases between. For the CDR3, the DNA is TGCAGCGTTGAGCTGGGCGGGATGAACACTGAAGCTTTCTTT. This sequence encodes CSVELGGMNTEAFF.

This clonotype was seen ten or more times. This chain links TRBV20-1 with TRBJ2-7; 11 bases agree with TRBD2. The germline gives CDR1 DFQATT, CDR2 SNEGSKA (reference sequence). There are 15 residues in the CDR3. V trimming: 3 bases; J trimming: 5 bases; junction bases outside the gene matches: 9. The CDR3 region is CSARATSGSGHEQYF. The CDR3 nucleotides are TGCAGTGCTAGGGCAACTAGCGGGAGCGGACACGAGCAGTACTTC.

This rearrangement joins TRBV5-4 to TRBJ1-6, with TRBD1 matching 7 bases. This CDR3 comprises 14 residues. The ends lost 1 base at V and 10 bases at J; junction bases unmatched: 5. Germline V gene lookup returns CDR1 SGHNT and CDR2 YYREEE (reference sequence). CDR3 protein: CASSLYRGQSPLHF. The CDR3 coding sequence is TGTGCCAGCAGCTTGTATAGGGGGCAATCACCCCTCCACTTT.

This chain connects TRBV7-8 to TRBJ2-3; 9 nucleotides line up with TRBD2. This CDR3 comprises 16 residues. J lost 2 bases, V lost 9 bases, and 12 bases had no gene match. CDR1 and CDR2 from the germline V gene are SGHVS and FQNEAQ. CDR3 coding DNA: TGTGCCAGTATTCTGCGCGGGAGGGTGAACACAGATACGCAGTATTTT. Translating it yields CASILRGRVNTDTQYF.

This clonotype has at least ten counts. The chain employs TRBV2 and TRBJ1-5, with D perhaps matching TRBD1 (5 bases). Germline CDR1 reads SNHLY; CDR2 reads FYNNEI. V lost 6 bases to trimming and J lost 1 base, with 10 bases between them. The CDR3 is 14 residues long. This CDR3 is CASSKGDSNQPQHF. The CDR3 DNA reads TGTGCCAGCAGCAAAGGGGACAGCAATCAGCCCCAGCATTTT.

This clonotype is medium-sized within its sample. The CDR3 DNA reads as TGTGCCAGCGGGCTAGGGGGATCCTACGAGCAGTACTTC. Translating gives CASGLGGSYEQYF. The rearrangement links TRBV28 to TRBJ2-7; TRBD1 might be the D (6 bases). Trimming pared 8 bases from V and 1 base from J, leaving 12 bases between. Germline loops: CDR1 MDHEN, CDR2 SYDVKM. CDR3 length: 13 amino acids.

The chain couples TRBV14 to TRBJ1-3; D gene uncertain. Germline CDR1 SGHDN, CDR2 FVKESK. Trimming took off 1 base at V and 4 bases at J, with 8 bases between the two ends. CDR3 length: 14 residues. The CDR3 is CASSQGEGGNTIYF. CDR3 DNA: TGTGCCAGCAGCCAAGGCGAAGGGGGAAACACCATATATTTT.

This clonotype appeared many times. J is TRBJ2-1 and V is TRBV29-1; no definite D call. V lost 6 bases and J 7 bases, leaving 10 bases between the germline ends. CDR1 is SQVTM and CDR2 is ANQGSEA in the germline V gene. This CDR3 spans 11 amino acids. CDR3 loop: CSVEDGNEQFF. In nucleotides, the CDR3 is TGCAGCGTAGAGGACGGTAATGAGCAGTTCTTC.

This clonotype occurred a few times. This sequence joins TRBV5-8 and TRBJ1-1; D possibly corresponds to TRBD1 (6 bases). Germline V gene data show CDR1 as SGHTS and CDR2 as YDEGEE. The V end was cut by 3 bases, the J end by 0 bases, with 21 bases between. The CDR3 is 18 amino acids. CDR3 sequence reads: CASSSGKNRVFMNTEAFF. In DNA form, the CDR3 reads TGTGCCAGCAGCTCTGGAAAAAACAGGGTTTTCATGAACACTGAAGCTTTCTTT.

This clonotype was recorded many times. This chain uses TRBV20-1 with TRBJ2-7, with D maybe TRBD2 (6 bases). This CDR3 has 16 amino acids. Germline V lookup: CDR1 DFQATT, CDR2 SNEGSKA (reference sequence). The ends were cut back, 3 bases at V and 3 bases at J, with 21 bases in the middle. The CDR3 region has the DNA TGCAGTGCTAGTTCGATCAGGGACTCAATAAACTACGAGCAGTACTTC. Protein product: CSASSIRDSINYEQYF.

The chain recombines TRBV5-1 with TRBJ2-3; 9 bases map to TRBD1. J lost 3 bases, V lost 0 bases, and 8 bases had no gene match. CDR1 SGHRS and CDR2 YFSETQ come from the germline V gene. The length of the CDR3 is 17 residues. CDR3 region: CASSLARDRVGTDTQYF. CDR3 coding DNA: TGCGCCAGCAGCTTGGCAAGGGACAGGGTAGGGACAGATACGCAGTATTTT.

This clonotype ranks as medium-sized. The gene calls are TRBV6-4 and TRBJ2-3; TRBD2 matches at 11 bases. V trimming: 4 bases; J trimming: 4 bases; junction bases outside the gene matches: 1. This CDR3 has 14 amino acids. The V gene's germline CDR1 is MRHNA and CDR2 SNTAGT. The CDR3 here is CASSGTSGPDTQYF. CDR3 coding DNA: TGTGCCAGCAGTGGGACTAGCGGGCCAGATACGCAGTATTTT.

In its sample, this clonotype was seen once. A clone one base away is much larger, so this may be a read error. The chain recombines TRBV9 with TRBJ2-1, with 9 bases identical to TRBD2. The germline V gene encodes CDR1 SGDLS and CDR2 YYNGEE. The V gene end was trimmed by 9 bases and the J gene end by 5 bases; junction bases not matched to a gene: 12. CDR3 length: 15 residues. This CDR3 is CANTPTSGGDNEQFF. DNA for the CDR3: TGTGCCAACACCCCGACTAGCGGAGGTGACAATGAGCAGTTCTTC.

This clonotype was observed a handful of times. This rearrangement joins TRBV24-1 to TRBJ1-2; 7 nucleotides line up with TRBD1. The CDR3 consists of 14 residues. Germline loops: CDR1 KGHDR, CDR2 SFDVKD. After removal of 4 bases from V and 2 bases from J, the junction contained 3 bases not matched to a gene. The chain's CDR3 is CATSDLDRNYGYTF. The CDR3 DNA is TGTGCCACCAGTGACTTGGACAGGAACTATGGCTACACCTTC.

The chain links TRBV11-3 to TRBJ2-5, with a weak D call TRBD2 (5 bases). Germline lookup yields CDR1 SGHNT and CDR2 YENEEA. V was pared by 1 base and J by 7 bases, with 13 bases between. The CDR3 totals 14 residues. DNA of the CDR3: TGTGCCAGCAGCTTAGGTACAGCTGGAGGGACCCAGTACTTC. Its protein product is CASSLGTAGGTQYF.

This clonotype was counted at least ten times. The chain uses TRBV27 and TRBJ1-1, with D possibly matching TRBD1 (5 bases). The CDR3 extends over 13 amino acids. CDR1 is MNHEY and CDR2 is SMNVEV in the germline V gene (reference sequence). V lost 1 base, J lost 4 bases, and 7 bases lay in between. CDR3 sequence (DNA): TGTGCCAGCAGTTTATTGGGGGGCACTGAAGCTTTCTTT. This codes for CASSLLGGTEAFF.

This clonotype has at least ten counts. This chain links TRBV10-3 with TRBJ1-3; maybe TRBD1 (5 bases). V was pared by 6 bases and J by 1 base, with 10 bases between. Germline lookup yields CDR1 ENHRY and CDR2 SYGVKD. The CDR3 extends over 14 amino acids. CDR3 sequence reads: CAIRYQGSGNTIYF. The DNA for the CDR3 is TGTGCCATCAGGTACCAGGGTTCTGGAAACACCATATATTTT.

This clonotype was counted ten times or more. The chain links TRBV27 to TRBJ2-1, with 15 bases fitting TRBD2. Per germline, CDR1 MNHEY and CDR2 SMNVEV (reference sequence). V shed 4 bases and J 6 bases; nucleotides not matched to a gene: 7. This CDR3 is 17 amino acids long. CDR3 sequence (DNA): TGTGCCAGCAGTTCACGGACTAGCGGGAGGGCCCCCAATGAGCAGTTCTTC. This codes for CASSSRTSGRAPNEQFF.

V and J are TRBV27 and TRBJ2-2; TRBD2 matches at 8 bases. CDR1 MNHEY and CDR2 SMNVEV come from the germline V gene (reference sequence). The CDR3 extends over 15 amino acids. With 6 bases clipped from V and 5 bases from J, the junction kept 8 bases outside the gene matches. DNA for the CDR3: TGTGCCAGCAGAACCGGGAGGGCCGAAACCGGGGAGCTGTTTTTT. Translation: CASRTGRAETGELFF.

In its sample, this clonotype was seen many times. The chain has TRBV7-2 and TRBJ2-5, with 8 bases aligning to TRBD1. V lost 5 bases, J lost 4 bases, and 6 bases stayed unmatched. Germline V gene data show CDR1 as SGHTA and CDR2 as FQGNSA. This CDR3 region has 14 residues. The CDR3: CASSTDRGSETQYF. CDR3 nucleotides: TGTGCCAGCAGCACCGACAGGGGATCAGAGACCCAGTACTTC.

This clonotype was recorded a few times. The chain combines TRBV29-1 with TRBJ2-5, with 8 bases lining up with TRBD2. V trimming: 3 bases; J trimming: 5 bases; junction bases outside the gene matches: 14. Germline CDR1 SQVTM, CDR2 ANQGSEA. There are 16 residues in the CDR3. As DNA, the CDR3 is TGCAGCGTTGACGGCTCGGGAGGGCCACGGTCGGAGACCCAGTACTTC. The encoded protein is CSVDGSGGPRSETQYF.

This clonotype was observed at least ten times. The chain uses TRBV7-9 and TRBJ2-7; D might be TRBD1 (6 bases). Per germline, CDR1 SEHNR and CDR2 FQNEAQ (reference sequence). The CDR3 has 16 amino acids. Deletions cut 5 bases from V and 2 bases from J, with 19 bases between. The CDR3 sequence: CASSHDFERTAYEQYF. DNA of the CDR3: TGTGCCAGCAGCCACGACTTTGAAAGGACAGCCTACGAGCAGTACTTC.